This T cell receptor (beta chain) was obtained from a study of siplizumab effects on memory and regulatory T cells. The repertoire was sequenced with immunoSEQ multiplex PCR; TCRdb's copy has only in-frame clones and lacks some. The table shows 99,000 or so clones, with roughly 91% occurring only once. The CDR3 is 11 amino acids. Germline V lookup: CDR1 MNHEY, CDR2 SVGAGI. The J segment lost 15 bases and the V segment lost 5 bases, leaving 6 bases of the junction unmatched. The rearrangement uses TRBV6-5 and TRBJ2-1; TRBD1 matches 8 bases. Sequenced sample: CD4+ T cells sorted from blood. This receptor was identified in a human donor in good health. This chain's CDR3 is CASSTQGARFF. In DNA form, the CDR3 reads TGTGCCAGCAGTACGCAGGGGGCCCGGTTCTTC.